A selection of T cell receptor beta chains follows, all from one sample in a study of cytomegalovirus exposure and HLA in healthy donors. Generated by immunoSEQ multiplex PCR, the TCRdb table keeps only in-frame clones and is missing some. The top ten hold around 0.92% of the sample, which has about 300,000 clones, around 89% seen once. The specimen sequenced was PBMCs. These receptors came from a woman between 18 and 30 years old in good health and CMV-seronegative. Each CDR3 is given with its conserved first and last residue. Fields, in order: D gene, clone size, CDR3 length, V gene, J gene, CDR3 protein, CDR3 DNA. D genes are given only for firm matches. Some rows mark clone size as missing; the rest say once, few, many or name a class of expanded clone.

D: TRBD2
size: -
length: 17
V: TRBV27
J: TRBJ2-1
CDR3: CASSFPSTSGAYNEQFF
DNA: TGTGCCAGCAGTTTTCCATCTACTAGCGGAGCCTACAATGAGCAGTTCTTC

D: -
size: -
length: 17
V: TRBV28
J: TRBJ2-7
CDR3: CASSLLSRQTPAYEQYF
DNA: TGTGCCAGCAGTTTATTGTCGCGACAGACCCCTGCCTACGAGCAGTACTTC

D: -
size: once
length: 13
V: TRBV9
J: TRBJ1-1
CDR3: CASSTGMNTEAFF
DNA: TGTGCCAGCTCCACAGGCATGAACACTGAAGCTTTCTTT

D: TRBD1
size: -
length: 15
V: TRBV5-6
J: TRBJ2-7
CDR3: CASSLYRGRDYEQYF
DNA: TGTGCCAGCAGCTTGTACAGGGGCCGGGACTACGAGCAGTACTTC

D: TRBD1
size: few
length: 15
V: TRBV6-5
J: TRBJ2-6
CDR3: CASSGQVSGANVLTF
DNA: TGTGCCAGCAGCGGACAGGTCTCTGGGGCCAACGTCCTGACTTTC

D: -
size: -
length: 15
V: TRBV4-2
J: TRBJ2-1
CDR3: CASSQESLSYNEQFF
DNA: TGTGCCAGCAGCCAAGAGAGCCTATCCTACAATGAGCAGTTCTTC

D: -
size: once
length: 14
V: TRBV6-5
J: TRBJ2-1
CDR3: CASSYLYPADEQFF
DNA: TGTGCCAGCAGTTACCTTTACCCCGCAGATGAGCAGTTCTTC

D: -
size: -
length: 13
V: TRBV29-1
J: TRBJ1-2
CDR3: CSVEDRGGQANTF
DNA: TGCAGCGTTGAAGATCGGGGGGGGCAGGCGAACACCTTC

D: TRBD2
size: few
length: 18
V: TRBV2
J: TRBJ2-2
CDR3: CASRPGTSGRAGTGELFF
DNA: TGTGCCAGCAGGCCCGGGACTAGCGGGAGGGCCGGTACCGGGGAGCTGTTTTTT

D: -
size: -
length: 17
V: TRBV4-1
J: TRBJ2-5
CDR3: CASSGTGGGRPQETQYF
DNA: TGCGCCAGCAGCGGGACCGGTGGGGGGAGACCTCAAGAGACCCAGTACTTC

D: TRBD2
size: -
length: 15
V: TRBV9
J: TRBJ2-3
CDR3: CASSAGLASTDTQYF
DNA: TGTGCCAGCAGCGCTGGACTAGCGAGCACAGATACGCAGTATTTT

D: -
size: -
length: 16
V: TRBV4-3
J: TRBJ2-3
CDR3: CASSQVEGLAPSTQYF
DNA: TGCGCCAGCAGCCAAGTTGAGGGGCTAGCGCCCAGTACGCAGTATTTT

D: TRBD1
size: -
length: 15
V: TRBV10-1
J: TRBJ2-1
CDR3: CASSGPGTGMNEQFF
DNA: TGCGCCAGCAGTGGACCAGGGACAGGGATGAATGAGCAGTTCTTC

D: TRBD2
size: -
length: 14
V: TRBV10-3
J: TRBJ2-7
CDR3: CASTGTSGIYEQYF
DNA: TGTGCCAGTACAGGGACTAGCGGGATCTACGAGCAGTACTTC

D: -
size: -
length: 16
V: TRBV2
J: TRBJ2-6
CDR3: CASKSGRISGANVLTF
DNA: TGTGCCAGCAAATCAGGAAGAATCTCTGGGGCCAACGTCCTGACTTTC

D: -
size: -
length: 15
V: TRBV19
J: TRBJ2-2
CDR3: CASSIIAGTTMELFF
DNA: TGTGCCAGTAGTATTATTGCGGGCACAACGATGGAGCTGTTTTTT

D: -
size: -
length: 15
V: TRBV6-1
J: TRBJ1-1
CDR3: CASSEAHIFGVGAFF
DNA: TGTGCCAGCAGTGAAGCCCATATCTTCGGGGTCGGCGCTTTCTTT

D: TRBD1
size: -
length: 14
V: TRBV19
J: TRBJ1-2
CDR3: CASSISDRGRGYTF
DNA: TGTGCCAGTAGTATATCGGACAGGGGACGGGGCTACACCTTC

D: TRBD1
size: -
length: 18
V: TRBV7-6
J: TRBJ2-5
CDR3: CASSSMAPDRVIQETQYF
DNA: TGTGCCAGCAGCTCAATGGCCCCGGACAGGGTAATCCAAGAGACCCAGTACTTC

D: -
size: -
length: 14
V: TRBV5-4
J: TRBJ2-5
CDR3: CASSTRDSKETQYF
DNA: TGTGCCAGCAGCACTCGGGACTCTAAAGAGACCCAGTACTTC

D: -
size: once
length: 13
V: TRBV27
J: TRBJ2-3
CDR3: CASSFSVTDTQYF
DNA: TGTGCCAGCAGTTTCTCGGTCACAGATACGCAGTATTTT

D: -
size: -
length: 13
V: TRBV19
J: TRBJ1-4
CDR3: CASSIGTNEKLFF
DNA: TGTGCCAGTAGTATCGGGACTAATGAAAAACTGTTTTTT

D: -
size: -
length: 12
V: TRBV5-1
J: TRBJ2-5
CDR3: CASFSFPETQYF
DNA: TGCGCCAGCTTTTCCTTCCCGGAGACCCAGTACTTC

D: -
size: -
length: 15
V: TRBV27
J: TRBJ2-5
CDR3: CASSFDRDSTETQYF
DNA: TGTGCCAGCAGTTTCGATCGGGATAGCACGGAGACCCAGTACTTC

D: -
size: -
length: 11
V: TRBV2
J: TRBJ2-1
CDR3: CASSERYPQFF
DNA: TGTGCCAGCAGTGAACGGTACCCGCAGTTCTTC

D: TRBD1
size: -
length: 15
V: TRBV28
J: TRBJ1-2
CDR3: CASRAGGGGDYGYTF
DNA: TGTGCCAGCAGGGCCGGAGGGGGCGGAGACTATGGCTACACCTTC

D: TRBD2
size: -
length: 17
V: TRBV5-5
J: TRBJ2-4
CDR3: CATRLAGERSTKNIQYF
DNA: TGTGCCACCAGACTAGCGGGAGAAAGGAGTACCAAAAACATTCAGTACTTC

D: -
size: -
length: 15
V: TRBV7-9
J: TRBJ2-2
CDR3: CASLSGTPNTGELFF
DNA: TGTGCCAGCCTTTCCGGGACTCCGAACACCGGGGAGCTGTTTTTT

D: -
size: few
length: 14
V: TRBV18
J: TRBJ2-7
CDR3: CASSPDGLYYEQYF
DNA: TGTGCCAGCTCACCGGACGGACTATACTACGAGCAGTACTTC

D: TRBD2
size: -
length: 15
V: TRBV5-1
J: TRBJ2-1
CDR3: CASSLQRELYNEQFF
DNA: TGCGCCAGCAGCTTGCAGCGGGAGCTCTACAATGAGCAGTTCTTC

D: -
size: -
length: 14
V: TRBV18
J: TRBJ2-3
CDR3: CASSPRGMADTQYF
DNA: TGTGCCAGCTCACCTCGTGGCATGGCAGATACGCAGTATTTT

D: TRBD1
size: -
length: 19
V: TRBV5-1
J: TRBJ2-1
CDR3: CASSAAKILDRGTYNEQFF
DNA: TGCGCCAGCAGCGCTGCTAAAATCTTGGACAGGGGGACCTACAATGAGCAGTTCTTC

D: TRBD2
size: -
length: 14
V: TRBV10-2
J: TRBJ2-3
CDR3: CAAGTSGRPDTQYF
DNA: TGCGCCGCCGGGACTAGCGGGAGACCAGATACGCAGTATTTT

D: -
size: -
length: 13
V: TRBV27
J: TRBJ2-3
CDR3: CASSLSSTDTQYF
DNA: TGTGCCAGCAGTCTTTCTAGCACAGATACGCAGTATTTT

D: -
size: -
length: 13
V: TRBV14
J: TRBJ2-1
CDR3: CASSQDPGDEQFF
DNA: TGTGCCAGCAGCCAAGATCCCGGGGATGAGCAGTTCTTC

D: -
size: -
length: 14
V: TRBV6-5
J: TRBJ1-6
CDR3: CASSPLTNNSPLHF
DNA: TGTGCCAGCAGTCCCCTCACAAATAATTCACCCCTCCACTTT

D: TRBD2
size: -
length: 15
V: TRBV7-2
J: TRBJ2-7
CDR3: CASSPLAGLAGEQYF
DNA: TGTGCCAGCAGCCCACTAGCGGGGCTAGCGGGGGAGCAGTACTTC

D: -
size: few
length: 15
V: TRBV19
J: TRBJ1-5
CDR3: CASSTLKGTDQPQHF
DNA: TGTGCCAGTAGTACCCTGAAGGGGACTGATCAGCCCCAGCATTTT

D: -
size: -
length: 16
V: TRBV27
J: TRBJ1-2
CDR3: CASSLSGGRIAYGYTF
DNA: TGTGCCAGCAGTTTATCCGGGGGGCGTATCGCCTATGGCTACACCTTC

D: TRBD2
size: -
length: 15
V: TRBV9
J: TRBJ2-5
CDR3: CASSVAAGVGETQYF
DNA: TGTGCCAGCAGCGTGGCGGCGGGAGTAGGGGAGACCCAGTACTTC

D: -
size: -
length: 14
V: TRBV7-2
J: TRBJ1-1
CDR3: CASSSLTGNTEAFF
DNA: TGTGCCAGCAGCTCCCTGACAGGAAACACTGAAGCTTTCTTT

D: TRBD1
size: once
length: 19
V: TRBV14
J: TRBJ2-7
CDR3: CASSQDPIKTGTGAYEQYF
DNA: TGTGCCAGCAGCCAAGATCCAATCAAAACCGGGACAGGGGCCTACGAGCAGTACTTC

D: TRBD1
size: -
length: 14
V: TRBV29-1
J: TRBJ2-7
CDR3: CSVDGGTGSYEQYF
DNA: TGCAGCGTTGATGGCGGGACAGGGAGTTACGAGCAGTACTTC

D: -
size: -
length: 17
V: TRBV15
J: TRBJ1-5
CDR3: CATSRGNPSAGNQPQHF
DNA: TGTGCCACCAGCAGAGGTAACCCTAGCGCCGGCAATCAGCCCCAGCATTTT